These 8 T cell receptor beta chains came from one sample sequenced in a study of OX40 agonist ivuxolimab in advanced cancers. The table came from immunoSEQ multiplex PCR; TCRdb's copy has only in-frame clones and leaves some out. The sample lists about 68,000 clones; 84% were seen once. Here the sequenced sample was CD4+ or CD8+ T cells sorted from blood, taken in a trial of the OX40 agonist ivuxolimab. These receptors all stem from an adult with an advanced solid tumor such as melanoma, head and neck, liver or kidney cancer.

The gene calls are TRBV19 and TRBJ1-1; maybe TRBD1 (5 bases). CDR3 length: 14 amino acids. From germline, CDR1 is LNHDA and CDR2 SQIVND (reference sequence). Trimming removed 4 bases at V and 7 bases at J, with 16 bases between. The CDR3 region is CASSTPRGVDEAFF. In DNA, the CDR3 is TGTGCCAGTAGTACGCCGAGAGGGGTGGATGAAGCTTTCTTT.

The chain recombines TRBV6-5 with TRBJ1-1; D is unresolved. V dropped 4 bases and J dropped 5 bases, with 8 bases sitting between them. This CDR3 is built from 12 residues. Germline V gives CDR1 MNHEY, CDR2 SVGAGI. Here the CDR3 reads CASSLHGTEAFF. The CDR3, as DNA: TGTGCCAGCAGTTTGCACGGGACTGAAGCTTTCTTT.

The J gene is TRBJ2-3, the V gene TRBV5-1; D might be TRBD1 or TRBD2, each matching 5 bases. From germline, CDR1 is SGHRS and CDR2 YFSETQ. The CDR3 runs 14 residues. Trimming shortened V by 0 bases and J by 5 bases, and 10 bases separated the two germline ends. CDR3 bases: TGCGCCAGCAGCTTGGGGGACCCCCGAGATACGCAGTATTTT. It encodes CASSLGDPRDTQYF.

This clone has a handful of counts. The chain recombines TRBV20-1 with TRBJ1-1; D unclear. CDR3 length: 11 residues. CDR1 DFQATT and CDR2 SNEGSKA come from the germline V gene (reference sequence). The V end was cut by 7 bases, the J end by 7 bases, with 13 bases between. CDR3 region: CSVVDWFEAFF. CDR3 coding DNA: TGCAGTGTAGTCGATTGGTTTGAAGCTTTCTTT.

This CDR3 is CASSLGQGPYNEQFF. Here the CDR3 DNA reads TGTGCCAGCAGCTTGGGGCAGGGACCCTACAATGAGCAGTTCTTC. The J gene is TRBJ2-1, the V gene TRBV5-6; D assignment may be TRBD1 or TRBD2 (5 bases each). Germline-derived CDR1 and CDR2 are SGHDT and YYEEEE. The ends were cut back, 0 bases at V and 2 bases at J, with 9 bases in the middle. The CDR3 is 15 residues long.

The chain employs TRBV27 and TRBJ1-5, with D possibly TRBD1 on 5 matching bases. Germline assignment: CDR1 MNHEY and CDR2 SMNVEV (reference sequence). This CDR3 is built from 14 residues. V lost 0 bases and J lost 9, with 12 bases in between. The CDR3 DNA is TGTGCCAGCAGTTTATCGACAGCCTCCGGGCCCCAGCATTTT. This sequence encodes CASSLSTASGPQHF.

The chain links TRBV29-1 to TRBJ2-3, with D hard to call. This CDR3 has 13 amino acids. Germline V CDR1 and CDR2: SQVTM, ANQGSEA. V gave up 4 bases and J gave up 6 bases, with 14 bases separating them. CDR3 loop: CSVALSSKDTQYF. The CDR3 DNA is TGCAGCGTTGCGCTGTCATCTAAGGATACGCAGTATTTT.

The rearrangement uses TRBV2 and TRBJ2-1; tentative D call: TRBD1 (5 bases). Germline-derived CDR1 and CDR2 are SNHLY and FYNNEI. The CDR3 is 14 residues long. V was shortened by 4 bases and J by 5 bases, with 12 bases between the two germline ends. The DNA for the CDR3 is TGTGCCAGCAGTGGTAGAGGCAGGGACAATGAGCAGTTCTTC. Protein: CASSGRGRDNEQFF.